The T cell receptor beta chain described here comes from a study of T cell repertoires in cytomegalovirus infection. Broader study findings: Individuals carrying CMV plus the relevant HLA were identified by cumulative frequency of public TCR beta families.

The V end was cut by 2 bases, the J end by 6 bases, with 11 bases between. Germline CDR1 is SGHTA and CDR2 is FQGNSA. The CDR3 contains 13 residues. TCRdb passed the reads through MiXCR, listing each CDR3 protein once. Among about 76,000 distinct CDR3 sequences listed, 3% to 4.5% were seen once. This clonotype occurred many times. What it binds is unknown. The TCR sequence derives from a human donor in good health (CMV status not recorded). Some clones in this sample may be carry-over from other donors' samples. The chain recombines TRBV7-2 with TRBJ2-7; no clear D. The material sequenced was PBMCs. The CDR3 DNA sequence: TGTGCCAGCAGCTTATCTCTGTGGGGCGAGCAGTACTTC. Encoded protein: CASSLSLWGEQYF.